Following are 9 T cell receptor beta chains from one sample sequenced in a study of T cells in Graves' hyperthyroidism and ophthalmopathy. The TCR beta CDR3 regions underwent amplification using RNA transcripts as the source. The HTBI set primed first-round TCR CDR3 RT-PCR. MiXCR was run by TCRdb on the multiplex PCR reads, yielding one entry per CDR3 protein. The sample yields 270,000 or so distinct CDR3 sequences, 15% seen once. Sequenced input: blood. The origin of the receptors is a woman aged 50 to 60 with Graves' hyperthyroidism that later progressed to Graves' ophthalmopathy.

This clonotype occurred many times. This chain connects TRBV5-1 to TRBJ2-7, with D possibly TRBD1 on 6 matching bases. With 4 bases removed from V and 0 bases from J, the gap between germline ends came to 14 bases. The germline gives CDR1 SGHRS, CDR2 YFSETQ. The CDR3 contains 15 residues. The CDR3 DNA reads as TGCGCCAGCAGCGAGGGACATGGTACCTCCTACGAGCAGTACTTC. Translated, it gives CASSEGHGTSYEQYF. The entire variable domain, with the rest obtained from reference TRBV5-1 and TRBJ2-7, is as follows: KAGVTQTPRYLIKTRGQQVTLSCSPISGHRSVSWYQQTPGQGLQFLFEYFSETQRNKGNFPGRFSGRQFSNSRSEMNVSTLELGDSALYLCASSEGHGTSYEQYFGPGTRLTVT.

The chain recombines TRBV7-3 with TRBJ2-2, with 8 bases lining up with TRBD2. Germline V gene lookup returns CDR1 SGHTA and CDR2 FQGTGA. V was pared by 4 bases and J by 5 bases, with 6 bases of the junction left unmatched. CDR3 length equals 15 residues. CDR3 protein: CASSSGLARTGELFF. For the CDR3, the DNA is TGTGCCAGCAGCTCCGGACTAGCCCGAACCGGGGAGCTGTTTTTT.

Ten or more counts support this clonotype. The chain couples TRBV25-1 to TRBJ2-1; TRBD1 aligns across 8 bases. This CDR3 has 16 amino acids. The V segment lost 3 bases and the J segment 7 bases; nucleotides outside the gene matches: 11. Germline loops: CDR1 MGHDK, CDR2 SYGVNS. CDR3 protein: CASSEPSDRVKNEQFF. The CDR3, as DNA: TGTGCCAGCAGTGAGCCCTCGGACAGGGTGAAGAATGAGCAGTTCTTC.

There are a few counts of this clonotype. This chain links TRBV19 with TRBJ2-7; D is perhaps TRBD1 (6 bases). Trimming stripped 5 bases from V and 4 bases from J, with 18 bases between. The CDR3 runs 15 residues. Germline values: CDR1 LNHDA, CDR2 SQIVND (reference sequence). CDR3 DNA sequence: TGTGCCAGTAGTCCCACCGGGACACCAACATACGAGCAGTACTTC. Translation gives CASSPTGTPTYEQYF. The full variable domain, with the rest looked up from reference TRBV19 and TRBJ2-7, is DGGITQSPKYLFRKEGQNVTLSCEQNLNHDAMYWYRQDPGQGLRLIYYSQIVNDFQKGDIAEGYSVSREKKESFPLTVTSAQKNPTAFYLCASSPTGTPTYEQYFGPGTRLTVT.

In this sample, this clonotype turned up many times. The rearrangement uses TRBV3-1 and TRBJ1-1; D is ambiguous. Germline loops: CDR1 LGHDT, CDR2 YNNKEL (reference sequence). This CDR3 has 13 amino acids. Trimming removed 3 bases from V and 1 base from J, with 6 bases in between. In DNA form, the CDR3 reads TGTGCCAGCAGCCACTGGGGGAACACTGAAGCTTTCTTT. Translated, it gives CASSHWGNTEAFF.

Points on this clonotype: A much more abundant neighbour one base away suggests this may be a read error. The chain recombines TRBV28 with TRBJ1-5; TRBD1 matches 8 bases. Germline V gene lookup returns CDR1 MDHEN and CDR2 SYDVKM. V dropped 6 bases and J dropped 7; count of bases not matched to a gene: 8. CDR3 size: 14 residues. CDR3 amino acids: CASSRTGTGQPQHF. The CDR3 nucleotides are TGTGCCAGCAGCCGGACAGGGACCGGCCAGCCCCAGCATTTT. Filled out from reference TRBV28 and TRBJ1-5, the complete variable domain reads DVKVTQSSRYLVKRTGEKVFLECVQDMDHENMFWYRQDPGLGLRLIYFSYDVKMKEKGDIPEGYSVSREKKERFSLILESASTNQTSMYLCASSRTGTGQPQHFGDGTRLSIL.

Ten or more counts support this clonotype. The genes are TRBV9 and TRBJ2-3, with 7 bases fitting TRBD1. The junction had 6 bases not matched to a gene; V was cut back by 3 bases and J by 5 bases. Germline values: CDR1 SGDLS, CDR2 YYNGEE. The CDR3 extends over 14 amino acids. The CDR3 is CASSAGQSEDTQYF. The CDR3 region has the DNA TGTGCCAGCAGCGCGGGACAGTCAGAAGATACGCAGTATTTT.

This clonotype has just a few counts. The chain recombines TRBV15 with TRBJ2-1; the D gene is possibly TRBD2 (5 bases). V dropped 1 base and J dropped 4 bases, with 11 bases sitting between them. The CDR3 covers 15 residues. The germline V gene encodes CDR1 LNHNV and CDR2 YYDKDF (reference sequence). The CDR3 DNA reads as TGTGCCACCAGCAGAGTCCTGGGAGTTTACAATGAGCAGTTCTTC. Protein sequence: CATSRVLGVYNEQFF.

This clonotype was recorded many times. The chain joins TRBV20-1 to TRBJ2-1; 8 bases match TRBD2. The CDR3 totals 14 residues. Germline assignment: CDR1 DFQATT and CDR2 SNEGSKA (reference sequence). Trimming took 6 bases from V and 5 from J; bases not matched to a gene: 9. The CDR3 region has the DNA TGCAGTGCCCTACTAGCGGCGACAAACAATGAGCAGTTCTTC. It codes for CSALLAATNNEQFF.